A single sample is the source of the 22 T cell receptor beta chains below, sequenced in a study of molecular identifiers for immune sequencing clone quantification. TCRdb itself ran the PCR reads through MiXCR, one entry per CDR3 protein. The data contain about 640,000 distinct CDR3 sequences, about 20% of them singletons. Sequencing used naive CD8+ T cells from blood, with Jurkat cell RNA spiked in. This sample's subset: FACS-sorted CD8+CD4-CCR7+CD45RA+ naive T cells. The receptors here all came from a human donor in good health. Some libraries in this study had Jurkat cell RNA spiked in.

The CDR3 spells CASSPTLQGIGNTIYF. The CDR3 region has the DNA TGTGCCAGCAGCCCTACCCTCCAGGGAATTGGAAACACCATATATTTT. The rearrangement joins TRBV7-9 to TRBJ1-3, with D perhaps matching TRBD1 (5 bases). Trimming took 5 bases from V and 3 from J, leaving 17 bases between them. Germline V CDR1 and CDR2: SEHNR, FQNEAQ (reference sequence). This CDR3 contains 16 residues. Supplemented by reference TRBV7-9 and TRBJ1-3, the full variable domain reads DTGVSQNPRHKITKRGQNVTFRCDPISEHNRLYWYRQTLGQGPEFLTYFQNEAQLEKSRLLSDRFSAERPKGSFSTLEIQRTEQGDSAMYLCASSPTLQGIGNTIYFGEGSWLTVV.

The table lists this clonotype with many counts. J is TRBJ2-3 and V is TRBV20-1, with D possibly being TRBD1 or TRBD2 (6 bases each). Trimming left V 6 bases short and J 11 bases short, with 15 bases between. The germline CDR1 and CDR2 sequences are DFQATT and SNEGSKA (reference sequence). The CDR3 contains 11 residues. In DNA, the CDR3 is TGCAGTGCCAATACCGGGGGCCAGCAGTATTTT. Its translation is CSANTGGQQYF.

Comments on this clonotype: This may come from a read error, since a much larger clone is one base off. The genes are TRBV28 and TRBJ1-5; TRBD1 matches 7 bases. CDR1 and CDR2 from the germline V gene are MDHEN and SYDVKM. The CDR3 runs to 14 residues. The chain's CDR3 is CVSRGGGEYQPQHF. CDR3 sequence (DNA): TGTGTCAGCAGAGGAGGGGGCGAATATCAGCCCCAGCATTTT.

The chain employs TRBV2 and TRBJ2-7; D unclear. Trimming left V 8 bases short and J 0 bases short, with 11 bases between. CDR3 size: 13 residues. Germline loops: CDR1 SNHLY, CDR2 FYNNEI. For the CDR3, the DNA is TGTGCCAGCTTAAACCTACCCTCCTACGAGCAGTACTTC. The encoded protein is CASLNLPSYEQYF.

V is TRBV27 and J is TRBJ1-5; D perhaps matches TRBD1 (5 bases). V was shortened by 2 bases and J by 2 bases, with 13 bases between the two germline ends. This CDR3 comprises 16 residues. Germline-derived CDR1 and CDR2 are MNHEY and SMNVEV (reference sequence). The chain's CDR3 is CASSLTGGGGNQPQHF. The DNA of the CDR3 is TGTGCCAGCAGTTTAACAGGCGGTGGGGGCAATCAGCCCCAGCATTTT.

With regard to this clonotype: This may come from a read error, since a much larger clone is one base off. This chain links TRBV11-2 with TRBJ2-1; 7 nucleotides align to TRBD2. Germline V CDR1 and CDR2: SGHAT, FQNNGV. This CDR3 region has 15 residues. CDR3 coding DNA: TGTGCCAGCAGCTCCAGCGGGATCTCCGACAATGAGCAGTTCTTC. This translates into CASSSSGISDNEQFF. Drawing the rest from reference TRBV11-2 and TRBJ2-1, the complete variable domain is EAGVAQSPRYKIIEKRQSVAFWCNPISGHATLYWYQQILGQGPKLLIQFQNNGVVDDSQLPKDRFSAERLKGVDSTLKIQPAKLEDSAVYLCASSSSGISDNEQFFGPGTRLTVL.

The chain uses TRBV28 and TRBJ2-5, with D unresolved. Germline values: CDR1 MDHEN, CDR2 SYDVKM. The length of the CDR3 is 16 residues. V lost 3 bases and J lost 0, with 14 bases in between. The CDR3 sequence is CASSFPRSEYQETQYF. Here the CDR3 DNA reads TGTGCCAGCAGTTTTCCCCGATCGGAGTACCAAGAGACCCAGTACTTC. The full variable domain, in which reference TRBV28 and TRBJ2-5 provide the parts outside the CDR3, is DVKVTQSSRYLVKRTGEKVFLECVQDMDHENMFWYRQDPGLGLRLIYFSYDVKMKEKGDIPEGYSVSREKKERFSLILESASTNQTSMYLCASSFPRSEYQETQYFGPGTRLLVL.

This clonotype has only a few counts. This chain connects TRBV19 to TRBJ2-7; 9 bases fit TRBD1. CDR1 is LNHDA and CDR2 is SQIVND in the germline V gene (reference sequence). V shed 6 bases and J 3 bases; nucleotides not matched to a gene: 9. This CDR3 is built from 15 residues. CDR3 residues: CASSFGTGNVYEQYF. The DNA of the CDR3 is TGTGCCAGTAGCTTTGGGACAGGGAATGTCTACGAGCAGTACTTC.

This clonotype has at least ten counts. This rearrangement joins TRBV7-6 to TRBJ2-2, with D possibly being TRBD1 or TRBD2 (5 bases each). The CDR3 has 14 residues. V dropped 1 base and J dropped 6 bases, with 9 bases sitting between them. CDR1 SGHVS and CDR2 FNYEAQ come from the germline V gene. CDR3 loop: CASSLVLGAGELFF. As DNA, the CDR3 is TGTGCCAGCAGCTTAGTGCTGGGGGCCGGGGAGCTGTTTTTT.

For this clonotype: Sequence at one end of the junction differs from germline and may be a read error. This chain links TRBV5-1 with TRBJ1-1; TRBD1 matches at 8 bases. The CDR3 length is 15 residues. CDR1 and CDR2 from the germline V gene are SGHRS and YFSETQ. The CDR3: CAGRADREENTEAFF. Here the CDR3 DNA reads TGCGCCGGCAGGGCGGACAGGGAAGAGAACACTGAAGCTTTCTTT.

The chain has TRBV4-3 and TRBJ2-1, with 9 bases matching TRBD2. This CDR3 has 17 amino acids. J lost 5 bases, V lost 4 bases, and 12 bases had no gene match. Germline-derived CDR1 and CDR2 are LGHNA and YSLEER. This chain's CDR3 is CASSPRGSGGRNNEQFF. CDR3 bases: TGCGCCAGCAGCCCCCGCGGGAGCGGGGGGAGAAACAATGAGCAGTTCTTC.

This clonotype occurred many times. The chain combines TRBV28 with TRBJ1-1; 7 bases align to TRBD1. The germline V gene encodes CDR1 MDHEN and CDR2 SYDVKM. This CDR3 spans 14 amino acids. V shed 4 bases, J shed 5 bases, and the junction held 7 bases outside the gene matches. The CDR3 loop is CASSSGTEGTEAFF. CDR3 nucleotide sequence: TGTGCCAGCAGTTCGGGGACAGAGGGTACTGAAGCTTTCTTT. Full variable domain (missing parts from reference TRBV28 and TRBJ1-1): DVKVTQSSRYLVKRTGEKVFLECVQDMDHENMFWYRQDPGLGLRLIYFSYDVKMKEKGDIPEGYSVSREKKERFSLILESASTNQTSMYLCASSSGTEGTEAFFGQGTRLTVV.

Ten or more counts support this clonotype. The J gene is TRBJ2-3, the V gene TRBV5-1; 11 bases agree with TRBD1. Germline trimming cut 3 bases from V and 4 bases from J; bases unmatched to any gene: 4. The CDR3 covers 15 residues. Germline values: CDR1 SGHRS, CDR2 YFSETQ. CDR3 protein: CASSSGTGGSDTQYF. The CDR3 coding sequence is TGCGCCAGCAGCTCAGGGACAGGGGGATCAGATACGCAGTATTTT.

This clonotype has at least ten counts. V and J are TRBV6-2 or TRBV6-3 and TRBJ1-5; no reliable D call. Germline V CDR1 and CDR2: MNHEY, SVGEGT. The CDR3 sequence is 15 residues long. Trimming shortened V by 5 bases and J by 2 bases, and 13 bases separated the two germline ends. For the CDR3, the DNA is TGTGCCAGCAGTATAGGAGACTTCGGCAATCAGCCCCAGCATTTT. Translation: CASSIGDFGNQPQHF.

This rearrangement joins TRBV19 to TRBJ1-4, with D maybe TRBD1 (6 bases). CDR3 length: 13 amino acids. Per the germline V gene, CDR1 is LNHDA and CDR2 is SQIVND (reference sequence). Trimming removed 7 bases from V and 7 bases from J, with 13 bases in between. The CDR3 sequence: CASKMGASEKLFF. CDR3 sequence (DNA): TGTGCCAGTAAGATGGGGGCGAGTGAAAAACTGTTTTTT.

This clonotype was counted ten times or more. The rearrangement joins TRBV13 to TRBJ1-6; 8 bases fit TRBD1. CDR3 size: 15 residues. The V gene end was trimmed by 5 bases and the J gene end by 9 bases; junction bases not matched to a gene: 9. The V gene's germline CDR1 is PRHDT and CDR2 FYEKMQ (reference sequence). CDR3 region: CASSAGQGSGSPLHF. CDR3 DNA sequence: TGTGCCAGCAGCGCCGGACAGGGATCAGGTTCACCCCTCCACTTT.

A few counts support this clonotype. This sequence joins TRBV21-1 and TRBJ2-5; the table's D call TRBD2 went unverified against the DNA. TRBV21-1 counts as a pseudogene. This CDR3 contains 18 residues. The CDR3 DNA reads TGTGCCAGCAGCAAAGTTGAGCGGGAGCACAATCTCCAAGAGACCCAGTACTTC. Its protein is CASSKVEREHNLQETQYF.

Many counts were recorded for this clonotype. The chain couples TRBV11-2 to TRBJ2-3; maybe TRBD2 (5 bases). Trimming removed 5 bases at V and 0 bases at J, with 24 bases between. Per germline, CDR1 SGHAT and CDR2 FQNNGV. The CDR3 runs 19 residues. CDR3 amino acids: CASSPTIWQTTTSTDTQYF. The DNA of the CDR3 is TGTGCCAGCAGCCCCACAATCTGGCAGACTACTACTAGCACAGATACGCAGTATTTT. The full variable domain, rest sourced from reference TRBV11-2 and TRBJ2-3, is EAGVAQSPRYKIIEKRQSVAFWCNPISGHATLYWYQQILGQGPKLLIQFQNNGVVDDSQLPKDRFSAERLKGVDSTLKIQPAKLEDSAVYLCASSPTIWQTTTSTDTQYFGPGTRLTVL.

This clonotype came up many times. The chain combines TRBV6-2 or TRBV6-3 with TRBJ1-5; 9 bases are a match to TRBD1. The CDR3 covers 14 residues. Germline values: CDR1 MNHEY, CDR2 SVGEGT. The junction had 7 bases not matched to a gene; V was cut back by 7 bases and J by 6 bases. CDR3 sequence: CASNYQTGGQPQHF. In nucleotides, the CDR3 is TGTGCCAGCAACTACCAGACAGGGGGTCAGCCCCAGCATTTT.

In its sample, this clonotype was seen many times. The chain has TRBV3-1 and TRBJ2-2; D is uncertain. CDR1 and CDR2 (germline): LGHDT, YNNKEL (reference sequence). The CDR3 length is 15 residues. The V end lost 4 bases, the J end lost 7 bases, and 16 bases lay between the germline ends. The DNA for the CDR3 is TGTGCCAGCAGCCCGTTCAGGCTCCTTGACGGGGAGCTGTTTTTT. This encodes CASSPFRLLDGELFF. Looking up the rest from reference TRBV3-1 and TRBJ2-2 gives the full variable domain: DTAVSQTPKYLVTQMGNDKSIKCEQNLGHDTMYWYKQDSKKFLKIMFSYNNKELIINETVPNRFSPKSPDKAHLNLHINSLELGDSAVYFCASSPFRLLDGELFFGEGSRLTVL.

In this sample, this clonotype turned up many times. The chain joins TRBV12-5 to TRBJ2-3; D is possibly TRBD1 (5 bases). Germline CDR1 is LGHNT and CDR2 is FRNRAP. The CDR3 covers 13 residues. V gave up 3 bases and J gave up 4 bases, with 8 bases separating them. CDR3 region: CASGFPGPDTQYF. The CDR3 bases are TGTGCTAGTGGTTTCCCAGGGCCAGATACGCAGTATTTT.

This clonotype was recorded at least ten times. The chain links TRBV18 to TRBJ2-5, with D tentatively TRBD2 (6 bases). Trimming removed 10 bases from V and 1 base from J, with 19 bases in between. CDR1 and CDR2 (germline): KGHSH, LQKENI. The CDR3 covers 15 residues. CDR3 sequence (DNA): TGTGCCACCGCGGCAGCGGGTTCCATCCAAGAGACCCAGTACTTC. Encoded protein: CATAAAGSIQETQYF.